Described below is a single T cell receptor (beta chain) sequence and its context. What it binds is unknown. This entry belongs to a study of T cell repertoires in cytomegalovirus infection. For the study at large: It can be stated that public TCR beta signatures indicated CMV infection as well as a matching HLA type. Study-level results: Summed frequency of public TCR beta families distinguished CMV carriers with the relevant HLA. The ex vivo response was dominated by HLA-C-restricted CMV-specific TCR beta clonotypes.

TCRdb re-called the reads through MiXCR, storing one row per CDR3 protein. The repertoire holds around 450,000 distinct CDR3 sequences, with approximately 11% as singletons. This TCR was sampled from a human donor in good health (CMV status not recorded). Some clones in this sample may be carry-over from other donors' samples. Input material: PBMCs.

The CDR3 coding sequence is TGCAGCGTTGGCCTCCCGGGACAGTCCTATGGCTACACCTTC. Its protein is CSVGLPGQSYGYTF. The rearrangement joins TRBV29-1 to TRBJ1-2; 7 bases match TRBD1. The V segment lost 4 bases and the J segment 4 bases; nucleotides outside the gene matches: 9. The CDR3 contains 14 residues. CDR1 is SQVTM, CDR2 ANQGSEA, per germline.